This TCR beta chain emerged from a study of monozygotic twins with inflammatory bowel disease. This CDR3 is 16 amino acids long. The germline gives CDR1 MGHDK, CDR2 SYGVNS. Total RNA was isolated from whole blood without T cell sorting. TCRdb reanalyzed the 5' RACE reads and collapses them to one entry per CDR3 protein, without DNA. This table lists 330,000 or so distinct CDR3 sequences. Source material: blood. This TCR came from a human donor with ulcerative colitis or Crohn's disease, or a healthy co-twin of an affected twin (not recorded which). The chain combines TRBV25-1 with TRBJ2-3; lacking DNA, the TRBD1 call made by TCRdb goes unchecked. CDR3 sequence: CASSEWGRGLTDTQYF.